This paragraph reports one TCR beta chain. Its antigen is still unknown. These data belong to a study of cytomegalovirus exposure and HLA in healthy donors. Overall study context: An analysis done earlier identified 120 million or so unique TCR beta sequences from about 180 million T cells.

Trimming removed 8 bases from V and 4 bases from J; junction bases left unmatched: 9. This CDR3 is 13 amino acids long. Germline CDR1 and CDR2: GTSNPN and SVGIG (reference sequence). Study-wide points: Upon later analysis, HLA-associated TCR beta chains proved more clonally expanded than other, equally common chains. Indistinguishable V segments, including TRBV6-2 and TRBV6-3, were excluded.

The study ran its PCR with 60 Vbeta and 13 Jbeta primers. Per the original methods: Some 10 million of the approximately 80 million unique TCR beta chains counted in a later analysis were shared. The data were produced by immunoSEQ multiplex PCR, yet TCRdb's version contains in-frame clones alone and is incomplete. The V and J calls and clone size were taken over from that table, and D and trimming were inferred from the DNA. The sample holds about 110,000 clones, roughly 80% seen once. The rearrangement joins TRBV30 to TRBJ1-2, with 8 nucleotides matching TRBD1. The receptor's source is a man aged 25 to 40 in good health and CMV-seronegative. The sequencing sample was made of PBMCs. CDR3 bases: TGTGCCGCGGACAGGGAAAACTTCTATGGCTACACCTTC. This codes for CAADRENFYGYTF.